These T cell receptor beta chains were read from a single sample in a study of blood T cell repertoires in COVID-19. Some clones are missing from TCRdb's copy, which holds only in-frame ones; the method was immunoSEQ multiplex PCR. The sample carries about 220,000 clones, around 83% recorded once. Sequencing was done on a sample of peripheral blood. The receptors were sampled from a middle-aged man who had recovered from COVID-19. Each CDR3 is given with its conserved first and last residue. Each record gives: D gene, V gene, clone size, J gene, CDR3 protein, CDR3 DNA. D genes are given only for firm matches. For some rows the clone size is stated as once, few or many, or as a class when expanded; others skip it.

>NA|TRBV5-1|NA|TRBJ1-2
CASSQDSSNYGYTF
TGCGCCAGCAGCCAGGACAGTTCTAACTATGGCTACACCTTC
>TRBD2|TRBV25-1|once|TRBJ2-2
CASSEASGVGTGELFF
TGTGCCAGCAGTGAAGCGAGCGGGGTTGGCACCGGGGAGCTGTTTTTT
>NA|TRBV9|NA|TRBJ2-5
CASSVSSGLQETQYF
TGTGCCAGCAGCGTATCGTCGGGACTCCAAGAGACCCAGTACTTC
>TRBD2|TRBV6-6|NA|TRBJ2-1
CASSYQRGLAGVFF
TGTGCCAGCAGTTACCAAAGGGGACTAGCGGGAGTGTTCTTC
>NA|TRBV14|NA|TRBJ2-7
CAGRDTADSYEQYF
TGTGCCGGCCGAGATACAGCCGACTCCTACGAGCAGTACTTC
>TRBD1|TRBV19|NA|TRBJ1-1
CASSIVGTGGFTFF
TGTGCCAGTAGTATAGTAGGGACAGGGGGATTTACTTTCTTT
>TRBD1|TRBV15|NA|TRBJ2-3
CATSRDVRQGATTDTQYF
TGTGCCACCAGCAGAGATGTCCGACAGGGGGCCACCACAGATACGCAGTATTTT
>TRBD2|TRBV7-2|NA|TRBJ2-5
CASSSSSGRSETQYF
TGTGCCAGCAGCTCTTCTAGCGGGCGGAGTGAGACCCAGTACTTC
>NA|TRBV20-1|NA|TRBJ2-1
CSASWRDSLNEQFF
TGCAGTGCTAGTTGGCGGGATTCCCTCAATGAGCAGTTCTTC
>TRBD1|TRBV6-5|NA|TRBJ1-2
CASRDRGRAYGYTF
TGTGCCAGCAGAGACAGGGGGAGGGCCTATGGCTACACCTTC
>TRBD1|TRBV7-8|NA|TRBJ2-2
CASSARQGADTGELFF
TGTGCCAGCAGCGCGAGACAGGGGGCCGATACCGGGGAGCTGTTTTTT
>NA|TRBV28|NA|TRBJ2-7
CASSTSPRYEQYF
TGTGCCAGCAGTACATCCCCTAGGTACGAGCAGTACTTC
>NA|TRBV27|NA|TRBJ2-7
CASSLRGAKVYEQYF
TGTGCCAGCAGTTTACGGGGGGCGAAAGTCTACGAGCAGTACTTC
>TRBD2|TRBV11-2|NA|TRBJ2-7
CASTETTGTSEQYF
TGTGCCAGCACCGAGACCACCGGGACTAGCGAGCAGTACTTC
>TRBD2|TRBV29-1|NA|TRBJ2-3
CSVEISGGPTDTQYF
TGCAGCGTTGAAATATCGGGGGGACCCACAGATACGCAGTATTTT
>TRBD1|TRBV5-6|once|TRBJ1-5
CASSLGPGQLNQPQHF
TGTGCCAGCAGCTTGGGGCCGGGACAGCTCAATCAGCCCCAGCATTTT
>NA|TRBV14|NA|TRBJ2-1
CASTRVEDSYNEQFF
TGTGCCAGCACCCGAGTAGAGGACTCCTACAATGAGCAGTTCTTC